This entry is about one T cell receptor (beta chain). These data belong to a study of blood T cell repertoires in COVID-19. About the research overall: There were acute and convalescent COVID-19 samples, and they came from the United States, Italy and Spain. Nucleic acid was either cDNA or gDNA, and it came from T cells, B-cell-depleted T cells, or PBMCs.

Authors' analysis steps: Estimation of nucleated cell counts was performed using reference gene primer amplification. Repertoires were generated with immunoSEQ multiplex PCR, while TCRdb's copy carries only in-frame clones and drops some. V, J and clone size derive from that table, while D and trimming were established from the DNA sequence. The sample consists of 55,000 to 85,000 clones, around 86% of them appearing once. The sequence was obtained from a human donor in a cohort sampled during active COVID-19. Material: peripheral blood.

The CDR3 DNA reads TGTGCCAGCAGCTTAATCAATAGCCGGGATACGCAGTATTTT. Amino acids: CASSLINSRDTQYF. V usage is TRBV7-2 and J usage is TRBJ2-3; D remains ambiguous. The V gene lost 2 bases and the J gene lost 6 bases, with 12 bases spanning the gap. The CDR3 length is 14 residues. Germline values: CDR1 SGHTA, CDR2 FQGNSA.